This T cell receptor beta chain stems from a study of PD-1 blockade in classical Hodgkin lymphoma. In the study overall: The patients were dosed with nivolumab 3 mg/kg, infused intravenously every 2 weeks.

The CDR3 covers 18 residues. The V gene end was trimmed by 3 bases and the J gene end by 0 bases; junction bases not matched to a gene: 12. The V gene's germline CDR1 is SGHKS and CDR2 YYEKEE (reference sequence). Some clones are missing from TCRdb's copy, which holds only in-frame ones; the method was immunoSEQ multiplex PCR. The table has 95,000 to 120,000 clones, roughly 87% seen once; the top ten hold about 20%. Each patient relapsed following autologous stem cell transplantation, and prior brentuximab vedotin exposure differed. This TCR derives from a human donor with classical Hodgkin lymphoma. The sequencing used peripheral blood mononuclear cells (PBMCs), collected before the second cycle of nivolumab. The chain is built from TRBV5-5 and TRBJ2-7, with 10 bases aligning to TRBD2. CDR3 sequence: CASSWRLLAGTSSYEQYF. The CDR3 DNA sequence: TGTGCCAGCAGCTGGAGGCTACTAGCGGGAACGAGCTCCTACGAGCAGTACTTC.